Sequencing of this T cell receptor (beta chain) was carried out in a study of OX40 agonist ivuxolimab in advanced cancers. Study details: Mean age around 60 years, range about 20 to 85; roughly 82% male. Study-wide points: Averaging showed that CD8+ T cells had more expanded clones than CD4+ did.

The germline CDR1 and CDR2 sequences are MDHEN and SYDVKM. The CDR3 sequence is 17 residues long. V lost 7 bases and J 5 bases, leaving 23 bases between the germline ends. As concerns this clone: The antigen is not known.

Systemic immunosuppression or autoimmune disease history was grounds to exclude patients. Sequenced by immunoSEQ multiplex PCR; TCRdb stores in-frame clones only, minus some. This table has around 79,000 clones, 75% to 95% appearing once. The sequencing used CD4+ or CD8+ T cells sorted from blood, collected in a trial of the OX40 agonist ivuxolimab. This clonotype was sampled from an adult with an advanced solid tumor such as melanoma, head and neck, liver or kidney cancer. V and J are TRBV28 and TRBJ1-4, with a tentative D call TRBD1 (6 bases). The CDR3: CASTDRTATDLNEKLFF. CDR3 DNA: TGTGCCAGCACCGACCGGACAGCTACCGACTTAAATGAAAAACTGTTTTTT.